The 15 T cell receptor beta chains listed next were all sequenced from one sample in a study of technical replicates of blood from a handful of donors. The data were produced by immunoSEQ multiplex PCR, yet TCRdb's version contains in-frame clones alone and is incomplete. The repertoire includes tens of thousands of clones, almost 95% of them detected once, and 4.3% sits in the top ten. The sequencing input was PBMCs. These receptors originate from a human donor in good health. Some clones in this sample may be carry-over from other donors' samples.

The chain couples TRBV13 to TRBJ2-2, with 9 nucleotides matching TRBD1. In germline, CDR1 is PRHDT, CDR2 FYEKMQ (reference sequence). V dropped 5 bases and J dropped 6; count of bases not matched to a gene: 10. This CDR3 spans 16 amino acids. CDR3 in DNA: TGTGCCAGCAGCCATCCAAACGACAGGGGGGCCGGGGAGCTGTTTTTT. It is translated as CASSHPNDRGAGELFF.

This clone was picked up one time. J is TRBJ2-3 and V is TRBV6-5; D is perhaps TRBD1 (5 bases). Looked up from germline, CDR1 is MNHEY and CDR2 is SVGAGI. The CDR3 length is 15 residues. V was pared by 7 bases and J by 0 bases, with 14 bases between. CDR3 loop: CASTPRVESTDTQYF. The CDR3 DNA reads as TGTGCCAGCACCCCCAGGGTAGAGAGCACAGATACGCAGTATTTT.

V gene TRBV9 combines with J gene TRBJ2-3; the D is unclear. V lost 4 bases, J lost 2 bases, and 2 bases lay in between. Germline loops: CDR1 SGDLS, CDR2 YYNGEE. This CDR3 contains 11 residues. Here the CDR3 DNA reads TGTGCCAGCAGCTACACAGATACGCAGTATTTT. Amino acids: CASSYTDTQYF.

The chain recombines TRBV19 with TRBJ1-2, with D perhaps TRBD1 (5 bases). V shed 4 bases and J shed 2 bases, with 14 bases lying between them. The CDR3 has 15 amino acids. Per the germline V gene, CDR1 is LNHDA and CDR2 is SQIVND (reference sequence). This CDR3 is CASSKARDGNYGYTF. The DNA of the CDR3 is TGTGCCAGTAGTAAGGCGCGGGACGGGAACTATGGCTACACCTTC. Looking up the rest from reference TRBV19 and TRBJ1-2 gives the full variable domain: DGGITQSPKYLFRKEGQNVTLSCEQNLNHDAMYWYRQDPGQGLRLIYYSQIVNDFQKGDIAEGYSVSREKKESFPLTVTSAQKNPTAFYLCASSKARDGNYGYTFGSGTRLTVV.

This rearrangement joins TRBV4-2 to TRBJ2-3, with 13 bases identical to TRBD2. Germline V gene data show CDR1 as LGHNA and CDR2 as YNFKEQ. V shed 1 base and J 2 bases; nucleotides not matched to a gene: 6. The CDR3 loop spans 18 amino acids. CDR3: CASSQALAGGGITDTQYF. CDR3 coding DNA: TGTGCCAGCAGCCAAGCACTAGCGGGAGGGGGAATCACAGATACGCAGTATTTT.

This rearrangement joins TRBV6-1 to TRBJ2-1; D is unresolved. Trimming took off 2 bases at V and 4 bases at J, with 6 bases between the two ends. Germline V gives CDR1 MNHNS, CDR2 SASEGT. This CDR3 spans 13 amino acids. CDR3 loop: CASSESRYNEQFF. The CDR3 DNA sequence: TGTGCCAGCAGTGAATCCCGGTACAATGAGCAGTTCTTC.

The chain recombines TRBV6-7 with TRBJ2-1; 7 nucleotides match TRBD2. TRBV6-7 is reported as an ORF; its role is uncertain. J lost 0 bases, V lost 7 bases, and 9 bases had no gene match. This CDR3 spans 16 amino acids. For the CDR3, the DNA is TGTGCCAGCAACGACCGGGACTACCTCTCCTACAATGAGCAGTTCTTC. This encodes CASNDRDYLSYNEQFF.

The V gene is TRBV4-2, the J gene TRBJ2-5, with 13 bases aligning to TRBD2. CDR1 and CDR2 from the germline V gene are LGHNA and YNFKEQ. The CDR3 extends over 15 amino acids. The V and J ends lost 5 bases and 5 bases, in that order; junction bases with no gene match: 5. This CDR3 reads CASSSLAGGHETQYF. The CDR3 DNA is TGTGCCAGCAGCTCACTAGCGGGGGGGCATGAGACCCAGTACTTC.

This clone was seen a handful of times. The chain has TRBV11-1 and TRBJ1-6; no reliable D call. The germline CDR1 and CDR2 sequences are SGHAT and FQDESV (reference sequence). The CDR3 is 15 amino acids. Deletions cut 2 bases from V and 5 bases from J, with 10 bases between. The CDR3 DNA sequence: TGTGCCAGCAGCTTATCGGGGTTCAATAATTCACCCCTCCACTTT. This gives the protein CASSLSGFNNSPLHF.

The CDR3 loop is CASSQTGANTGELFF. The CDR3 region has the DNA TGTGCCAGCTCACAGACAGGAGCGAACACCGGGGAGCTGTTTTTT. The chain has TRBV18 and TRBJ2-2; the D gene is possibly TRBD1 (6 bases). The length of the CDR3 is 15 residues. Per germline, CDR1 KGHSH and CDR2 LQKENI. Trimming left V 4 bases short and J 0 bases short, with 9 bases between.

This chain connects TRBV5-4 to TRBJ2-7; 11 bases fit TRBD2. Germline-derived CDR1 and CDR2 are SGHNT and YYREEE (reference sequence). There are 13 residues in the CDR3. V shed 5 bases and J 6 bases; nucleotides not matched to a gene: 4. CDR3 loop: CASRPGLAAEQYF. The CDR3, as DNA: TGTGCCAGCAGGCCGGGACTAGCGGCCGAGCAGTACTTC.

The chain is built from TRBV7-9 and TRBJ2-7; 7 bases line up with TRBD1. The J segment lost 6 bases and the V segment lost 4 bases, leaving 6 bases of the junction unmatched. Germline lookup yields CDR1 SEHNR and CDR2 FQNEAQ (reference sequence). CDR3 length: 13 residues. CDR3 nucleotide sequence: TGTGCCAGCAGCTATAGACAGGGCCTCGAGCAGTACTTC. This sequence encodes CASSYRQGLEQYF.

This chain links TRBV4-3 with TRBJ2-3, with D possibly TRBD2 on 6 matching bases. Germline V gene sequence: CDR1 LGHNA, CDR2 YSLEER. V dropped 7 bases and J dropped 3 bases, with 17 bases sitting between them. The CDR3 covers 15 residues. The chain's CDR3 is CASTAKFGGTDTQYF. CDR3 coding DNA: TGCGCCAGCACCGCCAAATTCGGGGGAACAGATACGCAGTATTTT.

CDR3 nucleotide sequence: TGTGCCAGCAGCTTACAACCAGCGGGGACCCAATCAGTGCAGTTCTTC. As protein: CASSLQPAGTQSVQFF. The chain employs TRBV7-3 and TRBJ2-1, with 7 bases aligning to TRBD2. V trimming: 2 bases; J trimming: 12 bases; junction bases outside the gene matches: 16. The CDR3 extends over 16 amino acids. In germline, CDR1 is SGHTA, CDR2 FQGTGA. Together with reference TRBV7-3 and TRBJ2-1, the CDR3 gives the full variable domain: GAGVSQTPSNKVTEKGKYVELRCDPISGHTALYWYRQSLGQGPEFLIYFQGTGAADDSGLPNDRFFAVRPEGSVSTLKIQRTERGDSAVYLCASSLQPAGTQSVQFFGPGTRLTVL.

This chain uses TRBV4-2 with TRBJ2-7; maybe TRBD1 (5 bases). V gave up 1 base and J gave up 0 bases, with 10 bases separating them. The germline gives CDR1 LGHNA, CDR2 YNFKEQ. This CDR3 has 15 residues. This CDR3 is CASSQGQQASYEQYF. Here the CDR3 DNA reads TGTGCCAGCAGCCAAGGACAACAGGCCTCCTACGAGCAGTACTTC.